Listed below are T cell receptor beta chains from one sample, sequenced in a study of cytomegalovirus exposure and HLA in healthy donors. Data came from immunoSEQ multiplex PCR; TCRdb stores just in-frame clones and leaves some out. Among 100,000 to 150,000 clones listed, approximately 84% were seen once. Sequenced input: PBMCs. These receptors all stem from a boy between 2 and 10 years old in good health and CMV-seronegative. The CDR3 runs from the conserved cysteine through the conserved F or W. D genes are given only for firm matches. For some rows the clone size is stated as once, few or many, or as a class when expanded; others skip it.

abundance: NA
v_gene: TRBV9
d_gene: TRBD2
j_gene: TRBJ2-1
CDR3nt: TGTGCCAGCAGTTCGACTAGCGGGACTGACAATGAGCAGTTCTTC
CDR3aa: CASSSTSGTDNEQFF

abundance: NA
v_gene: TRBV13
d_gene: TRBD1
j_gene: TRBJ1-2
CDR3nt: TGTGCCAGCAGCGTTCAGGGGACAGGGGAGTACGGCTACACCTTC
CDR3aa: CASSVQGTGEYGYTF

abundance: NA
v_gene: TRBV7-3
d_gene: NA
j_gene: TRBJ2-3
CDR3nt: TGTGCCAGCAGCCCCTTTCGAGGAGATACGCAGTATTTT
CDR3aa: CASSPFRGDTQYF

abundance: NA
v_gene: TRBV5-1
d_gene: NA
j_gene: TRBJ1-1
CDR3nt: TGCGCCAGCAAGACCTTGGCAGAAGACATGAACACTGAAGCTTTCTTT
CDR3aa: CASKTLAEDMNTEAFF

abundance: NA
v_gene: TRBV11-3
d_gene: NA
j_gene: TRBJ2-2
CDR3nt: TGTGCCAGCAGCTTAGCCCTTCGAGACACCGGGGAGCTGTTTTTT
CDR3aa: CASSLALRDTGELFF

abundance: NA
v_gene: TRBV5-1
d_gene: TRBD2
j_gene: TRBJ2-3
CDR3nt: TGCGCCAGCAGCTTGGAACTAGCGAGCACAGATACGCAGTATTTT
CDR3aa: CASSLELASTDTQYF

abundance: NA
v_gene: TRBV30
d_gene: TRBD1
j_gene: TRBJ1-2
CDR3nt: TGTGCCGGGGACAGGGGGCGGCGGGGCTATGGCTACACCTTC
CDR3aa: CAGDRGRRGYGYTF

abundance: few
v_gene: TRBV9
d_gene: TRBD1
j_gene: TRBJ1-2
CDR3nt: TGTGCCAGCAGCCCCATAGGGGGGACAGGGGGCTACTATGGCTACACCTTC
CDR3aa: CASSPIGGTGGYYGYTF

abundance: NA
v_gene: TRBV5-1
d_gene: NA
j_gene: TRBJ1-2
CDR3nt: TGCGCCAGCAGCCCTCGGGTCACGAATACTAACTATGGCTACACCTTC
CDR3aa: CASSPRVTNTNYGYTF

abundance: NA
v_gene: TRBV5-1
d_gene: TRBD1
j_gene: TRBJ2-1
CDR3nt: TGCGCCAGCAGTCCTGACAGGGTCAGCGACAATGAGCAGTTCTTC
CDR3aa: CASSPDRVSDNEQFF